Sequencing of this TCR beta chain was carried out in a study of identical twins (dated by TCRdb to about 2016). At the level of the whole study: To test whether fetal clonotypes persist, the study used deep sequencing on TCR alpha and beta repertoires from monozygotic twins, unrelated adults of various ages, and cord blood. To rule out contamination, replicate twin experiments were performed at different times with different library preparation protocols. The investigation overall reported the following: Compared with coincidental sharing between unrelated individuals, an excess of low generation-probability sequences was observed among out-of-frame TCR alpha sequences shared between twins. Because the same donors could not be followed over many years, conclusions were based on cross-sectional statistical analysis. Invariant T cells such as MAIT and iNKT could partly confound zero-insertion analyses, although diverse VJ usage argued against such confounding for most clonotypes. Excess twin sharing in beta out-of-frame sequences was weaker because fewer shared sequences lowered the signal-to-noise ratio. In monozygotic twins, out-of-frame TCR alpha sharing was systematically underestimated by recombination models, although the models agreed with sharing between unrelated individuals. Abundant cord blood beta clonotypes had fewer insertions, young adult naive repertoires showed a similar but weaker trend, and memory repertoires showed no such trend.

The CDR3 starts with the cysteine, ends with the phenylalanine, and has 15 residues. The kept DNA is CDR3 alone, 45 bases in frame from the first base. Trimming at the junction amounts to 4 bases on V and 1 base on J, and the germline ends lie 13 bases apart. Library creation used 5' RACE. Sequenced on an Illumina HiSeq 2000. A universal primer binding site was introduced by template switching, and a unique molecular identifier was present in the final cDNA, enabling accurate counting of TCR cDNA molecules. Specific primers in the conserved constant-segment region were used to synthesize first-strand cDNA for the TCR alpha and beta chains. To control for contamination, each cDNA library was double barcoded with a SMART-Mk sample barcode plus Illumina barcodes. TruSeq adapter sequences and Illumina sample barcodes were added in two successive PCR steps. The Illumina HiSeq platform was used with custom primers to sequence TCR alpha and beta cDNA libraries. The authors' analysis ran thus. Unique molecular identifiers were extracted from raw reads with MiGEC, and CDR3 positions were determined with MiXCR. For each individual, recombination models were inferred using an EM algorithm with the repgenHMM and IGoR tools. The analysis of shared clonotypes was done with the tcR package in R, with sharing normalized by the product of cloneset sizes. Out-of-frame nonproductive sequences were analyzed to study raw recombination free of thymic and clonal selection effects. TCRdb passed the public sequencing reads through fastp at Q25 and MiXCR, retaining productive beta sequences. Each CDR3 protein gets just one entry, which takes the most common genes and DNA from the rows behind it. The V and J calls and clone size are TCRdb's, not the authors'. Recorded for this sample are 300,000 to 400,000 distinct CDR3 sequences; around an eighth of them occurred a single time. Approximately 7.6% of the sample is taken by the ten largest.

Remarks on this clonotype: What this receptor recognizes is not known. No much larger clonotype is one base removed from it; base qualities were not supplied.

Every donor was a healthy Caucasian. The twin cohort consisted of three pairs of female monozygotic twins, all aged roughly 18 to 29 years. Positive isolation kits from Invitrogen were used to isolate the CD4+ and CD8+ T cell populations. These data were likewise used in another study, on yellow fever vaccine responses in identical twins. As that second paper reports: The authors reported that the T cell response to vaccination in identical twins appeared partly convergent and partly personalized. Focusing on identical twins, the study followed the T cell clones that responded to the vaccine, and did so with precision.

This receptor chain uses TRBV12-3 or TRBV12-4 and TRBJ2-5; TRBD1 could be the D gene, as 6 bases match. The sequenced material came from CD8+ T cells sorted from blood. The TCR originated in a young woman in good health. The DNA sequence reads TGTGCCAGCAGTTCATTGAGGGGGTTCCAAGAGACCCAGTACTTC. It translates as CASSSLRGFQETQYF.